This TCR beta chain originates from a study of shared clonotypes between healthy human individuals. Germline values: CDR1 SGHRS, CDR2 YFSETQ. This CDR3 is built from 14 residues. Trimming stripped 4 bases from V and 4 bases from J, with 14 bases between. Data came from immunoSEQ multiplex PCR; TCRdb stores just in-frame clones and leaves some out. The repertoire holds over a million clones, with roughly 96% as singletons. Source material: naive CD4+ T cells sorted from blood. The subset denotes: CD45RA+ positively selected. The chain is built from TRBV5-1 and TRBJ1-1, with D hard to call. The clonotype was recovered from a man aged 25 to 40 in good health. The CDR3 nucleotides read TGCGCCAGCAGCCTCGGGCCCGCAAGCACTGAAGCTTTCTTT. Protein: CASSLGPASTEAFF.